This T cell receptor beta chain originates from a study of early T cells in non-severe SARS-CoV-2 infection. Turning to the study itself: The study sequenced bulk RNA from unsorted whole blood, with chains unpaired.

Study-level results: CD4 and private specificities were missed by VDJdb matching, which favored anti-spike CD8 responses.

This clonotype was observed a few times. The target antigen is unknown. Germline assignment: CDR1 SGHDN and CDR2 FVKESK. The ends lost 1 base at V and 6 bases at J; junction bases unmatched: 3. There are 13 residues in the CDR3. Individually, cDNA molecules had unique molecular identifiers attached to them. Using its own MiXCR run on the 5' RACE reads, TCRdb lists one record per CDR3 protein. The repertoire has around 81,000 distinct CDR3 sequences, 11% to 15% of them found once; the top ten carry roughly 9.7%. What was sequenced was whole blood. This sequence was found in an adult who was a healthcare worker with PCR-confirmed SARS-CoV-2 infection or an uninfected control (not recorded which). The gene calls are TRBV14 and TRBJ2-7; 7 nucleotides line up with TRBD2. The CDR3 reads CASSQVRGGEQYF. CDR3 bases: TGTGCCAGCAGCCAAGTCCGCGGGGGCGAGCAGTACTTC.